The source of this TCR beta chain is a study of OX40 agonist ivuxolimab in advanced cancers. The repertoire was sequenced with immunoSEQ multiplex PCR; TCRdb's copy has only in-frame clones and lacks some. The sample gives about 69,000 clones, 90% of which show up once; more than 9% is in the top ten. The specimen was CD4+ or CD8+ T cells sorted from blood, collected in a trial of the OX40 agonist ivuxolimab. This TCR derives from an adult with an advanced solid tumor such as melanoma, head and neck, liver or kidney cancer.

Here the CDR3 reads CAWSFKSSGSGTGELFF. The DNA for the CDR3 is TGTGCCTGGAGTTTTAAATCTAGCGGGAGTGGGACCGGGGAGCTGTTTTTT. The chain is built from TRBV30 and TRBJ2-2; 10 bases line up with TRBD2. CDR3 length equals 17 residues. The ends lost 2 bases at V and 5 bases at J; junction bases unmatched: 11. Per the germline V gene, CDR1 is GTSNPN and CDR2 is SVGIG (reference sequence). Based on the CDR3 plus reference TRBV30 and TRBJ2-2, the full variable domain is SQTIHQWPATLVQPVGSPLSLECTVEGTSNPNLYWYRQAAGRGLQLLFYSVGIGQISSEVPQNLSASRPQDRQFILSSKKLLLSDSGFYLCAWSFKSSGSGTGELFFGEGSRLTVL.